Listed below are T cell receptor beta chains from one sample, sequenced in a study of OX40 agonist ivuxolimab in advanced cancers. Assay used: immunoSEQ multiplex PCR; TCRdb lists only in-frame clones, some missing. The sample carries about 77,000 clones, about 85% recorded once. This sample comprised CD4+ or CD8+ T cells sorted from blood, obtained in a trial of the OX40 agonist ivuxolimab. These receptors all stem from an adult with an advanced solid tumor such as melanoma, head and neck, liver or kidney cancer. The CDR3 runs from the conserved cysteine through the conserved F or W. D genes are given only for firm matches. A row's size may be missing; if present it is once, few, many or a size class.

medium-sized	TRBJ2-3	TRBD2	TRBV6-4	TGTGCCAGCAGTGACTCGACTAGCGGGGGGGCCGATACGCAGTATTTT	CASSDSTSGGADTQYF
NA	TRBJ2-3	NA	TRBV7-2	TGTGCCAGCAGCTCGCGACAGGGACCGGGGGCGCAGTATTTT	CASSSRQGPGAQYF
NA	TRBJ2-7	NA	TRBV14	TGTGCCAGCAGCCAAGGCAGCTTCCGGGAAGGACTCTTC	CASSQGSFREGLF
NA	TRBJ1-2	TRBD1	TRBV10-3	TGTGCCATCAGTCGGGACAGGGAGGCGAGCGGCTACACCTTC	CAISRDREASGYTF
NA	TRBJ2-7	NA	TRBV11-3	TGTGCCAGCAGCTCGCGGGGCAGTAAACCCTACGAGCAGTACTTC	CASSSRGSKPYEQYF
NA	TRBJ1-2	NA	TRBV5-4	TGTGCCAGCAGCTTAGGCTTACAAGCCGGCTATGGCTACACCTTC	CASSLGLQAGYGYTF
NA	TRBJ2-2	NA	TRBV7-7	TGTGCCAGCAGTGCCGGGACTGCATCTCATCGGAACACCGGGGAGCTGTTTTTT	CASSAGTASHRNTGELFF
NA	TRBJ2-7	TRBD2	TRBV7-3	TGTGCCAGCAGCGTTACCGGGACTAGTTTCTACGAGCAGTACTTC	CASSVTGTSFYEQYF
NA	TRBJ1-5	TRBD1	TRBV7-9	TGCGCCAGCAGCCAAGATATCACAGGGGGCCAGCCCCAGCATTTT	CASSQDITGGQPQHF
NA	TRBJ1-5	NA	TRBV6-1	TGTGCCAGCAGTGATAACAGGGTCGATCAGCCCCAGCATTTT	CASSDNRVDQPQHF
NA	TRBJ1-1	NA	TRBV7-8	TGTGCCAGCAGCCACGTGAACACTGAAGCTTTCTTT	CASSHVNTEAFF
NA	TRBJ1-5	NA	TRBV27	TGTGCCAGCAGTCGAAGTTCAGCCACTCAGCCCCAGCATTTT	CASSRSSATQPQHF
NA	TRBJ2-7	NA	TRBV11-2	TGTGCCAGCAGCTCCACCTACGAGCAGTACTTC	CASSSTYEQYF
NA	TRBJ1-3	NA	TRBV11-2	TGTGCCAGCAGCGACCAACGGAACACCATATATTTT	CASSDQRNTIYF
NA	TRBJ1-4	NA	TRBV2	TGTGCCAGCAGTTATGTAGATGGAAATGAAAAACTGTTTTTT	CASSYVDGNEKLFF
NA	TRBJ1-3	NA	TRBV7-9	TGTGCCAGCAGCTTAGACCAGAACACCATATATTTT	CASSLDQNTIYF
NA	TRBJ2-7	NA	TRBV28	TGTGCCAGCAGCCCTCAAGGAAGGCAGCAGTACTTC	CASSPQGRQQYF
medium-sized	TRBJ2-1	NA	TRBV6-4	TGTGCCAGCAGTGCTCGGGAGCACAATGAGCAGTTCTTC	CASSAREHNEQFF
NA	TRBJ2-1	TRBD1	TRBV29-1	TGCAGCGGGTATCGACAGGGGACGTGGAATGAGCAGTTCTTC	CSGYRQGTWNEQFF
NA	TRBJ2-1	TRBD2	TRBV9	TGTGCCAGCAGCCTGGGGACTAGCGGGATGAGCTCCTACAATGAGCAGTTCTTC	CASSLGTSGMSSYNEQFF
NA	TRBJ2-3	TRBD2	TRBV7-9	TGTGCCAGCAGCTTAGAGCGGGAGCGTTTTTGGACAGATACGCAGTATTTT	CASSLERERFWTDTQYF
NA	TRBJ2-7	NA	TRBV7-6	TGTGCCAGCAGCTTAGGCTCAGCCTCCTACGAGCAGTACTTC	CASSLGSASYEQYF